The present entry profiles one T cell receptor (beta chain) with its context. Its cognate antigen has yet to be identified. This sample is drawn from a study of cytomegalovirus exposure and HLA in healthy donors (dated by TCRdb to 2016 to 2017). General notes on the study: According to an earlier analysis of 550 to 750 of the donors, some 180 million T cells yielded 117 million unique TCR beta sequences and roughly 280 Gb of sequence data. About 310 gigabases of sequencing data and approximately 84 million unique TCR sequences were included in an early release covering around 650 HLA-typed donors. Of the roughly 400 genotyped donors, about 80% fell in the genetic ancestry cluster associated with self-reported Caucasian donors. The study aimed to test whether signatures of past pathogen exposure could be identified by cataloging public T cell receptors. Using immunosequencing, the study profiled T cell repertoires from 640 or so subjects and related those repertoires to cytomegalovirus serostatus. Besides the first cohort of roughly 700 subjects, a separate validation cohort made up of over a hundred different subjects was used. High-throughput TCR immunosequencing, statistical association of individual TCRs with disease status, and machine learning were combined to predict cytomegalovirus infection status. A later analysis re-analyzed previously published TCR beta repertoires from 650 to 800 donors and added high-resolution HLA genotyping to study TCR occurrence patterns. In the later analysis, no new phenotypic data were used to find candidate immune exposures; instead, reliance was placed on TCR beta sequences and their occurrence across donors. To decide whether each TCR beta V gene segment behaved as functional or pseudogenic, an earlier analysis of fewer than 750 of the donors relied on high-throughput TCR beta sequencing. Alongside the repertoire data, information on donor age, sex, ethnicity and CMV serostatus was compiled. A later genetic analysis took genome-wide SNP genotypes for about 55% of the 666 donors and used that subset as a discovery cohort. All discovery cohort repertoires had been generated using a single sequencing platform. Both class I and class II loci were covered by HLA typing, at four-digit resolution. The number of donors typed differed by locus, with 629-630 for A, B, C, DRB1 and DQB1, more than 500 for DQA1, approximately 570 for DPA1, and under 490 for DPB1. Four or five DR-DQ haplotypes were handled as single units for association and clustering because linkage in the cohort was strong. Across 398 genotyped donors of the cohort, an average of about 200,000 unique TCR beta nucleotide sequences per donor were sequenced, and around 19% of those sequences were non-productive.

The paper as a whole reports these results and caveats: A later analysis found that HLA-associated TCR beta chains were more clonally expanded and had lower generation probabilities than equally common non-associated chains. Some IMGT-functional V segments, including TRBV6-2 and TRBV6-3, could not be told apart with the 87-base-pair reads, so those segments were excluded. Cytomegalovirus status was reported to be diagnosed by the classifier with high specificity and sensitivity in both the original and validation cohorts. Because counts were too low, under 20 rarely observed V segments, including chromosome 9 orphons, were left out of the earlier analysis of approximately 580 of the donors. When HLA alleles, especially DR and DQ, strongly co-occurred, TCR associations were difficult to assign to individual alleles. According to a later analysis, most CMV-associated TCR beta chains appeared to be HLA-restricted, and the HLA associations seemed to be driven largely by CMV exposure. In vitro tests confirmed that a few of the cytomegalovirus-associated TCR beta chains recognize cytomegalovirus antigens. In a later genetic analysis, a missense DCLRE1C variant was associated with V-gene and J-gene trimming of TCR beta chains, and the association was replicated in an independent cohort. A total of fewer than 200 TCR beta chains were listed by the study as associated with cytomegalovirus. HLA typing was unavailable for some donors at each locus, so association tests used only the typed subset. This cohort had only TCR beta chains sequenced, and the lack of alpha or paired-chain data limited which features could be detected. A later genetic analysis reported fewer N-insertions in productive TCRs among donors in an Asian-associated ancestry cluster than the roughly 700-donor mean. A further reported finding was that TCR beta sequences accurately predicted the HLA-A and HLA-B alleles for most subjects in the first cohort. For the cohort, immune exposure information was limited to CMV serostatus. Across donors, most TCR sequences were observed very rarely, whereas some public TCRs were present in many individuals. Linkage disequilibrium might explain the correlated functional status among segregating V segments, but an unknown experimental factor could not be excluded. In a later analysis, the rate of TCR association differed among HLA loci, with DRB1 alleles having the most associated TCRs and HLA-C alleles having the fewest. An earlier analysis of 587 of the donors showed that most TCR beta V segments appeared in productive rearrangements either about 87% or about 30% of the time, which broadly matched IMGT annotations. The sequencing pipeline was judged likely to have produced a cluster of highly shared sequence variants as a technical artifact. The authors suggested that the approach could potentially be generalized to other disease states and immunological phenotypes. Presence/absence analyses assumed roughly uniform sequencing depth across donors, an assumption that may not hold. In a later analysis, about 16,000 TCR beta sequences were associated with specific HLA alleles at a false discovery rate of 0.05. A later analysis reported that several top co-occurrence clusters appeared linked to parvovirus B19, influenza, CMV and Epstein-Barr virus.

Receptor libraries were prepared by the immunoSEQ multiplex PCR assay. For the multiplex PCR, a mixture combining 60 forward primers for TCR Vbeta segments and 13 reverse primers for TCR Jbeta segments was used. A multiplex PCR assay on genomic DNA amplified the CDR3 region of rearranged TCR beta genes. The amplified TCR beta libraries were sequenced on the Illumina HiSeq System as 87-base-pair reads. As for the authors' bioinformatics: In a later analysis, 70 million to 95 million unique TCR beta chains were counted across the roughly 670 repertoires, and about 10 million of these chains were shared by at least two donors. Raw reads were error-corrected and collapsed into unique sequences with a nearest-neighbor algorithm that merged closely related sequences to remove PCR and sequencing errors. To assign V, D and J gene segments, CDR3 sequences were aligned to IMGT reference sequences. For a sequence to be retained, at least a six-nucleotide match to both a V gene segment and a J gene segment was required. Rearrangements were called productive when the CDR3 lacked stop codons and stayed in frame with V and J; all others were non-productive. Following IMGT convention, CDR3 was defined as the stretch from the second conserved V-encoded cysteine to the conserved J-encoded phenylalanine. In an earlier analysis of 587 of the donors, sequences lacking an unambiguous match to a single V gene segment were excluded. In an earlier analysis of some 590 of the donors, a V segment was called functional when productive rearrangements were above 56.7%, and segregating when the standard deviation between donors exceeded 5%. A statistical classification framework was built for diagnosing cytomegalovirus status from the catalog of TCR beta chain sequences. In a later analysis, TCR nucleotide sequences were compared against IMGT/GENE-DB human TR gene sequences so that V and J genes could be assigned. Using the TCRdist pipeline, a later analysis assigned CDR3 sequences along with most-parsimonious VDJ recombination scenarios. In a later analysis, every TCR beta chain was defined by the combination of its CDR3 amino acid sequence and its V-gene family, and reads without a unique V-gene family were dropped. In a later analysis, 550 to 650 highly shared, low-generation-probability nucleotide sequences were removed to address suspected cross-contamination and a sequencing artifact. In a later analysis, a clonal expansion index for each public chain was calculated from normalized within-repertoire ranks of inferred template counts. In a later analysis, generation probabilities were computed using a VDJ recombination model fitted to out-of-frame rearrangements, and the results were checked against IGoR. Hypergeometric tests were used in a later analysis to score TCR-TCR, TCR-HLA and TCR-CMV co-occurrence, with a repertoire-size bias correction applied to the TCR pairs. False discovery rates were estimated in a later analysis by permuting HLA or CMV assignments 20 times. In a later analysis, co-occurring TCRs were grouped using DBSCAN, with TCRdist sequence similarity added in when clustering inside HLA-allele-positive subsets. Repertoires with fewer than 30,000 or more than 120,000 public chains were left out of co-occurrence clustering, as were five repertoires with anomalous nucleotide sharing. The table was pulled from immuneACCESS by TCRdb, which kept in-frame rearrangements only. Such tables lose some clones; where checked, under half of the loss comes from unresolved V genes, and the rest has no known cause. Clone size and V and J calls were adopted from that table, with D and trimming inferred from the DNA. The sample's table lists a count of over 100,000 clones. The ten top clones hold approximately 6.2% of the sample.

The cohort was made up of 500 to 850 healthy bone marrow donors. At the time of sampling, every cohort member was nominally healthy, though immune exposures that went unrecorded were likely present. The donor was CMV seropositive and was included in the group of some 290 seropositive cohort members. A peripheral blood sample was provided by each donor, and peripheral blood mononuclear cells were used for TCR beta sequencing. Genomic DNA extraction from the blood cell samples was performed with the Qiagen DNeasy Blood Extraction Kit. Based on the germline V gene (reference sequence), the CDR1 and CDR2 sequences are SGHKS and YYEKEE. The V and J ends are trimmed by 4 bases and 6 bases, leaving 11 bases between them. Including cysteine and phenylalanine, the CDR3 has 13 amino acids. This entry keeps only the CDR3 DNA: 39 bases, framed from base 1.

The receptor was isolated from a man between 35 and 55 years old in good health and CMV-seropositive. Sequenced sample: PBMCs. The V and J genes are TRBV5-5 and TRBJ1-5; the D gene is perhaps TRBD1, on 5 matching bases. The nucleotide sequence reads as follows: TGTGCCAGCAGCGGGGCCCTCGGTCAGCCCCAGCATTTT. This codes for CASSGALGQPQHF.